The text below deals with one TCR beta chain. The antigen remains undetermined. The data were taken from a study of molecular identifiers for immune sequencing clone quantification. TCRdb processed the PCR reads anew with MiXCR; each CDR3 protein has one entry. The profile shows nearly 20,000 distinct CDR3 sequences, about a fifth of them singletons. General study results and limits: Clones exceeding 20 RNA copies carried over 97% of effector molecules but under 1% of naive-cell molecules.

Researchers sorted naive CD8 T cells as cells that were CD8+CD4-CCR7+CD45RA+. CDR1 SGHRS and CDR2 YFSETQ come from the germline V gene. The CDR3 consists of 13 residues. The V gene lost 4 bases and the J gene lost 4 bases, with 11 bases spanning the gap. The sample comprised naive CD8+ T cells from blood, with Jurkat cell RNA spiked in. As for subset: FACS-sorted CD8+CD4-CCR7+CD45RA+ naive T cells. This TCR came from a human donor in good health. Some libraries in this study had Jurkat cell RNA spiked in. This chain connects TRBV5-1 to TRBJ1-1; D gene ambiguous. The CDR3 here is CASSPTYGTEAFF. The CDR3 DNA is TGCGCCAGCAGCCCCACCTATGGCACTGAAGCTTTCTTT.